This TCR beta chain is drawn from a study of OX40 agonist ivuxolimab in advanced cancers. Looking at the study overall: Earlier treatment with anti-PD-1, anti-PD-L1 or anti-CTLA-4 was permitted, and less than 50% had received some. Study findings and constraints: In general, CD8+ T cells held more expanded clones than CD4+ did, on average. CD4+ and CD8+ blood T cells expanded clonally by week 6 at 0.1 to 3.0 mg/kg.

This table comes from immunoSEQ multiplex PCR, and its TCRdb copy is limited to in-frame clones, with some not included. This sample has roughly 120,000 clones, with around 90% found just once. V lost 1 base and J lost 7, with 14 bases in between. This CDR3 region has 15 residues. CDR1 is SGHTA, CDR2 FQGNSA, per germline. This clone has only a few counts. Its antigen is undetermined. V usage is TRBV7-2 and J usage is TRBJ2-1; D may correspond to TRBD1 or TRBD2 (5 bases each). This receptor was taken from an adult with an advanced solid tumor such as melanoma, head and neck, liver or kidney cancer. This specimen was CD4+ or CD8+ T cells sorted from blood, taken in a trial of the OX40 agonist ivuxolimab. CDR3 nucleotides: TGTGCCAGCAGCTTAGATGGGGGATTTGGGAATGAGCAGTTCTTC. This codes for CASSLDGGFGNEQFF.